What follows are 25 T cell receptor beta chains derived from one specimen sequenced in a study of OX40 agonist ivuxolimab in advanced cancers. Profiling relied on immunoSEQ multiplex PCR, and the TCRdb table lists in-frame clones only, not all of them. The data contain tens of thousands of clones, 65% to 85% of them singletons. The sequencing used CD4+ or CD8+ T cells sorted from blood, collected in a trial of the OX40 agonist ivuxolimab. The receptor set was obtained from an adult with an advanced solid tumor such as melanoma, head and neck, liver or kidney cancer.

The chain recombines TRBV9 with TRBJ2-7, with D possibly TRBD1 on 9 matching bases. CDR3 size: 16 residues. CDR1 and CDR2 (germline): SGDLS, YYNGEE. The germline V and J ends were trimmed by 4 bases and 1 base, with 18 bases remaining between them. CDR3 loop: CASSRGGQGLSYEQYF. In DNA, the CDR3 is TGTGCCAGCAGCCGGGGGGGACAGGGTCTTTCCTACGAGCAGTACTTC. Full variable domain (rest looked up from reference TRBV9 and TRBJ2-7): DSGVTQTPKHLITATGQRVTLRCSPRSGDLSVYWYQQSLDQGLQFLIQYYNGEERAKGNILERFSAQQFPDLHSELNLSSLELGDSALYFCASSRGGQGLSYEQYFGPGTRLTVT.

This clone was detected once. The V gene is TRBV29-1, the J gene TRBJ1-2, with D hard to call. This CDR3 contains 12 residues. From germline, CDR1 is SQVTM and CDR2 ANQGSEA. Trimming left V 6 bases short and J 3 bases short, with 11 bases between. CDR3 protein: CSVPGQHYGYTF. As DNA, the CDR3 is TGCAGCGTCCCCGGCCAGCACTATGGCTACACCTTC. Supplemented by reference TRBV29-1 and TRBJ1-2, the full variable domain reads SAVISQKPSRDICQRGTSLTIQCQVDSQVTMMFWYRQQPGQSLTLIATANQGSEATYESGFVIDKFPISRPNLTFSTLTVSNMSPEDSSIYLCSVPGQHYGYTFGSGTRLTVV.

This clone came up a few times. The chain combines TRBV5-5 with TRBJ1-2, with D perhaps TRBD1 (6 bases). This CDR3 comprises 14 residues. V lost 0 bases to trimming and J lost 2 bases, with 8 bases between them. Germline V gives CDR1 SGHKS, CDR2 YYEKEE (reference sequence). The CDR3 sequence: CASSLVQGNYGYTF. The DNA for the CDR3 is TGTGCCAGCAGCTTGGTACAGGGCAACTATGGCTACACCTTC.

In this sample, this clone turned up a few times. CDR3 nucleotide sequence: TGCGCCAGCAGCCAAGTAGGACTAGCCCGCCGGCAGTTCTTC. Its translation: CASSQVGLARRQFF. This chain uses TRBV4-1 with TRBJ2-1, with 8 bases that match TRBD2. The ends lost 1 base at V and 12 bases at J; junction bases unmatched: 8. CDR1 MGHRA and CDR2 YSYEKL come from the germline V gene. This CDR3 has 14 amino acids.

This clone was detected a few times. This sequence joins TRBV27 and TRBJ1-2, with TRBD1 matching 8 bases. Germline CDR1 reads MNHEY; CDR2 reads SMNVEV (reference sequence). The junction had 13 bases not matched to a gene; V was cut back by 5 bases and J by 8 bases. The CDR3 is 15 amino acids. CDR3 DNA sequence: TGTGCCAGCAGTCCCGTAGGACAGGGTTTGAGGGGCTACACCTTC. Translating gives CASSPVGQGLRGYTF.

This sequence joins TRBV29-1 and TRBJ2-5; D call uncertain. The CDR3 is 13 amino acids. Trimming left V 4 bases short and J 1 base short, with 10 bases between. Per the germline V gene, CDR1 is SQVTM and CDR2 is ANQGSEA. The CDR3 sequence: CSVVRTAQETQYF. CDR3 bases: TGCAGCGTTGTGCGGACCGCCCAAGAGACCCAGTACTTC.

V gene TRBV9 combines with J gene TRBJ2-1; 9 positions agree with TRBD2. Trimming cost V 4 bases and J 7 bases; bases outside gene matches: 12. This CDR3 has 16 residues. Germline loops: CDR1 SGDLS, CDR2 YYNGEE. The CDR3 sequence: CASSSSGGGAGNEQFF. The CDR3 coding sequence is TGTGCCAGCAGCTCGTCTGGCGGGGGGGCCGGGAATGAGCAGTTCTTC. The full variable domain, with the rest looked up from reference TRBV9 and TRBJ2-1, is DSGVTQTPKHLITATGQRVTLRCSPRSGDLSVYWYQQSLDQGLQFLIQYYNGEERAKGNILERFSAQQFPDLHSELNLSSLELGDSALYFCASSSSGGGAGNEQFFGPGTRLTVL.

V usage is TRBV9 and J usage is TRBJ2-1, with 8 bases that match TRBD2. Germline lookup yields CDR1 SGDLS and CDR2 YYNGEE. The CDR3 totals 14 residues. V was pared by 3 bases and J by 5 bases, with 4 bases of the junction left unmatched. CDR3 protein: CASSGTSGNNEQFF. For the CDR3, the DNA is TGTGCCAGCAGCGGAACTAGCGGAAACAATGAGCAGTTCTTC.

This clone appeared a single time. The CDR3 DNA reads TGTGCCAGCAGTAGGACTAGCGGGGGAGGGGGGACCACAGATACGCAGTATTTT. It encodes CASSRTSGGGGTTDTQYF. The chain joins TRBV2 to TRBJ2-3, with 13 nucleotides matching TRBD2. The CDR3 extends over 18 amino acids. Unmatched junction bases numbered 10, after V lost 5 bases and J lost 2 bases. Per germline, CDR1 SNHLY and CDR2 FYNNEI. The variable domain in full, completed from reference TRBV2 and TRBJ2-3, reads EPEVTQTPSHQVTQMGQEVILRCVPISNHLYFYWYRQILGQKVEFLVSFYNNEISEKSEIFDDQFSVERPDGSNFTLKIRSTKLEDSAMYFCASSRTSGGGGTTDTQYFGPGTRLTVL.

V and J are TRBV6-4 and TRBJ2-3; TRBD1 might be the D (5 bases). The CDR3 totals 15 residues. V gave up 4 bases and J gave up 3 bases, with 14 bases separating them. The germline gives CDR1 MRHNA, CDR2 SNTAGT. The CDR3 is CASSASPDKTDTQYF. CDR3 nucleotide sequence: TGTGCCAGCAGTGCCTCCCCGGACAAAACAGATACGCAGTATTTT.

The chain carries TRBV5-1 and TRBJ2-2, with D unresolved. V was clipped by 5 bases and J by 0 bases, with 8 bases between them. Germline CDR1 and CDR2: SGHRS and YFSETQ. The CDR3 runs to 14 residues. The DNA of the CDR3 is TGCGCCAGCAGGTGGGGAACGAACACCGGGGAGCTGTTTTTT. Its protein is CASRWGTNTGELFF.

CDR3 nucleotide sequence: TGCGCCAGCAGTGTACGGGGGCACGGGGCCAACGTCCTGACTTTC. This translates into CASSVRGHGANVLTF. V usage is TRBV5-1 and J usage is TRBJ2-6; D assignment may be TRBD1 or TRBD2 (6 bases each). V shed 5 bases and J shed 4 bases, with 13 bases lying between them. Germline-derived CDR1 and CDR2 are SGHRS and YFSETQ. CDR3 length equals 15 residues.

This clone showed up just once. This sequence joins TRBV27 and TRBJ2-7; D call uncertain. V was cut by 2 bases and J by 6 bases, with 11 bases left in between. The CDR3 is 13 amino acids. Germline loops: CDR1 MNHEY, CDR2 SMNVEV (reference sequence). Written as DNA, the CDR3 is TGTGCCAGCAGTTTAACCCCCGCGTCCGAGCAGTACTTC. Amino acids: CASSLTPASEQYF.

This clone came up once. The DNA of the CDR3 is TGTGCCAGTAGTGGAACCGCTACGATGAACACTGAAGCTTTCTTT. Amino acids: CASSGTATMNTEAFF. The V and J genes are TRBV19 and TRBJ1-1; unclear D gene. This CDR3 spans 15 amino acids. The V end was cut by 5 bases, the J end by 0 bases, with 13 bases between. Germline V gene data show CDR1 as LNHDA and CDR2 as SQIVND (reference sequence).

The rearrangement uses TRBV18 and TRBJ2-3, with no clear D. There are 12 residues in the CDR3. CDR1 and CDR2 from the germline V gene are KGHSH and LQKENI. V was trimmed by 6 bases and J by 0 bases, leaving 4 bases between them. Written as DNA, the CDR3 is TGTGCCAGCTCCCCCAGCACAGATACGCAGTATTTT. It is translated as CASSPSTDTQYF.

The V and J genes are TRBV11-2 and TRBJ1-1, with D tentatively TRBD1 (5 bases). This CDR3 comprises 15 residues. Germline CDR1 is SGHAT and CDR2 is FQNNGV. The V gene lost 0 bases and the J gene lost 5 bases, with 13 bases spanning the gap. The CDR3 DNA sequence: TGTGCCAGCAGCTTAGAGGACATCTGGGGGACTGAAGCTTTCTTT. Translating gives CASSLEDIWGTEAFF.

Comment on this clone: The junction shows a germline mismatch at one end, possibly a read error. The chain joins TRBV7-3 to TRBJ1-1; no definite D call. CDR1 is SGHTA, CDR2 FQGTGA, per germline. CDR3 length: 13 residues. CDR3 loop: CASSPDGGPVPSF. The CDR3 region has the DNA TGTGCCAGCAGCCCCGATGGAGGACCGGTCCCTTCTTTT.

This clone was counted between two and nine times. The CDR3 loop reads CASSTDRGLGGYTF. CDR3 bases: TGTGCCAGCAGCACCGACAGGGGGCTGGGGGGCTACACCTTC. This sequence joins TRBV28 and TRBJ1-2, with 10 bases lining up with TRBD1. The CDR3 loop spans 14 amino acids. Per the germline V gene, CDR1 is MDHEN and CDR2 is SYDVKM. V was pared by 6 bases and J by 8 bases, with 9 bases of the junction left unmatched.

The rearrangement links TRBV9 to TRBJ1-3; D unclear. Germline CDR1 is SGDLS and CDR2 is YYNGEE. This CDR3 has 15 amino acids. Trimming removed 1 base at V and 0 bases at J, with 8 bases between. CDR3 residues: CASSVSGISGNTIYF. The CDR3 DNA reads as TGTGCCAGCAGCGTAAGCGGGATCTCTGGAAACACCATATATTTT. Drawing the rest from reference TRBV9 and TRBJ1-3, the complete variable domain is DSGVTQTPKHLITATGQRVTLRCSPRSGDLSVYWYQQSLDQGLQFLIQYYNGEERAKGNILERFSAQQFPDLHSELNLSSLELGDSALYFCASSVSGISGNTIYFGEGSWLTVV.

This chain joins TRBV7-8 and TRBJ2-3; D not resolved. CDR3 size: 12 residues. Looked up from germline, CDR1 is SGHVS and CDR2 is FQNEAQ. Trimming removed 5 bases at V and 10 bases at J, with 13 bases between. The CDR3 region is CASSQPDGAQYF. The CDR3 bases are TGTGCCAGCAGCCAACCAGATGGGGCGCAGTATTTT.

The CDR3: CASSGQGASGNTIYF. The CDR3 DNA sequence: TGTGCCAGCAGTGGTCAGGGGGCCTCTGGAAACACCATATATTTT. The chain has TRBV6-1 and TRBJ1-3, with 8 bases identical to TRBD1. This CDR3 has 15 residues. V gave up 4 bases and J gave up 0 bases; unmatched junction bases: 2. Germline V gene lookup returns CDR1 MNHNS and CDR2 SASEGT.

This clone was observed a handful of times. This sequence joins TRBV25-1 and TRBJ2-1; maybe TRBD1 (6 bases). The ends were cut back, 4 bases at V and 0 bases at J, with 10 bases in the middle. The CDR3 extends over 15 amino acids. Germline values: CDR1 MGHDK, CDR2 SYGVNS. The DNA for the CDR3 is TGTGCCAGCAGTGCCGGACAGAGCTCCTACAATGAGCAGTTCTTC. Amino acids: CASSAGQSSYNEQFF.

The genes are TRBV13 and TRBJ1-2, with D uncertain. CDR1 PRHDT and CDR2 FYEKMQ come from the germline V gene (reference sequence). Trimming removed 2 bases from V and 0 bases from J, with 7 bases in between. The CDR3 runs 14 residues. The CDR3 spells CASSLLSANYGYTF. The CDR3 region has the DNA TGTGCCAGCAGCTTATTGAGCGCTAACTATGGCTACACCTTC.

This clone has a single count. The gene calls are TRBV6-1 and TRBJ1-4, with 7 bases matching TRBD1. The trim removed 4 bases at V and 8 bases at J, leaving 4 bases unmatched. The CDR3 consists of 13 residues. From germline, CDR1 is MNHNS and CDR2 SASEGT. The CDR3, as DNA: TGTGCCAGCAGTGGACAGGGAGGCGAAAAACTGTTTTTT. This codes for CASSGQGGEKLFF.

The chain links TRBV2 to TRBJ2-7, with 7 bases identical to TRBD2. Germline V CDR1 and CDR2: SNHLY, FYNNEI. This CDR3 has 12 amino acids. Losses at the gene ends were 5 bases for V and 9 bases for J; bases not matched to a gene: 7. The CDR3 here is CASSFGGSLQYF. The CDR3 DNA sequence: TGTGCCAGCAGTTTCGGGGGGTCCCTGCAGTACTTC.